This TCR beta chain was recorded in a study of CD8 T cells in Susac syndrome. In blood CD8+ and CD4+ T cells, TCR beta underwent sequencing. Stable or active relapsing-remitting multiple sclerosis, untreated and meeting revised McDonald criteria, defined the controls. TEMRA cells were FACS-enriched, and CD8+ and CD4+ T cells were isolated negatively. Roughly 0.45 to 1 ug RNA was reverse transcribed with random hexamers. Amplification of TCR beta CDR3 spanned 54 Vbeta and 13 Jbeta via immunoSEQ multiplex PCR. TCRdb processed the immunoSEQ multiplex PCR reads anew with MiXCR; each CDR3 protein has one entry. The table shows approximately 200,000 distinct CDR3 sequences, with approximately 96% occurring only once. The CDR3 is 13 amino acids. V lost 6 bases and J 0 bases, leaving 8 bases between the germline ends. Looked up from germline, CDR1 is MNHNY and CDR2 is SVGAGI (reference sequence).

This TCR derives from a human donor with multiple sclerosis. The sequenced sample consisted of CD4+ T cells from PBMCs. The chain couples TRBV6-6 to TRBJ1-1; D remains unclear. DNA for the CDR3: TGTGCCAGCAGCCAGGTGTTGAACACTGAAGCTTTCTTT. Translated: CASSQVLNTEAFF.